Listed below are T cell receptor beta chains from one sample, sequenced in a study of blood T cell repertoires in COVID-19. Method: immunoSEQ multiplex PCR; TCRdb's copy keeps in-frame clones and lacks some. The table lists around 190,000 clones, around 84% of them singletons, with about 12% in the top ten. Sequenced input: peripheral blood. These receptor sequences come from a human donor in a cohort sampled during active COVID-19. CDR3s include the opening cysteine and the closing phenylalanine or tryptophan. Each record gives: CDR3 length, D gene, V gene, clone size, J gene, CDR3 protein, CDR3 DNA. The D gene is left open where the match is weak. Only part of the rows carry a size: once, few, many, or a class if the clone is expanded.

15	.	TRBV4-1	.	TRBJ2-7	CASSQVMSGSYEQYF	TGCGCCAGCAGCCAAGTCATGTCCGGGTCCTACGAGCAGTACTTC
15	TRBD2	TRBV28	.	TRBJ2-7	CASSLFSAGRYEQYF	TGTGCCAGCAGTTTATTCTCAGCGGGAAGGTACGAGCAGTACTTC
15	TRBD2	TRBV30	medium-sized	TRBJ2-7	CAWTAGSGSSYEQYF	TGTGCCTGGACCGCAGGGAGCGGGAGCTCCTACGAGCAGTACTTC
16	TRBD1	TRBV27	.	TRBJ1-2	CASSLIGTGTNYGYTF	TGTGCCAGCAGTCTAATCGGGACAGGCACTAACTATGGCTACACCTTC
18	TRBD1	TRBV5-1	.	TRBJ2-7	CASSLGDRGRGMSYEQYF	TGCGCCAGCAGCTTGGGAGACAGGGGGCGCGGAATGTCCTACGAGCAGTACTTC
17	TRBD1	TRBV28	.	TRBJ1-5	CASSSFRQGASNQPQHF	TGTGCCAGCAGTTCGTTCCGACAGGGGGCCAGCAATCAGCCCCAGCATTTT
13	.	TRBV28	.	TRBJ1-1	CASSLGVNTEAFF	TGTGCCAGCAGCCTGGGAGTGAACACTGAAGCTTTCTTT
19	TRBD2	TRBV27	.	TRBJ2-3	CASNQLGLAGGPGTDTQYF	TGTGCCAGCAATCAACTTGGACTAGCGGGAGGGCCCGGCACAGATACGCAGTATTTT
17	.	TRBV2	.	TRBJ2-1	CASSYIHRSSSYNEQFF	TGTGCCAGCAGTTACATCCACAGGTCGAGCTCCTACAATGAGCAGTTCTTC
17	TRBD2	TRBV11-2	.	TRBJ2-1	CASSLGTSGRSYNEQFF	TGTGCCAGCAGCTTAGGGACTAGCGGGAGATCCTACAATGAGCAGTTCTTC
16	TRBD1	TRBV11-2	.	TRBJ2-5	CASSLVVGQGRETQYF	TGTGCCAGCAGCTTAGTTGTGGGACAGGGGCGAGAGACCCAGTACTTC
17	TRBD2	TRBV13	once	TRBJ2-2	CASSSELLAPYAGELFF	TGTGCCAGCAGCTCCGAACTACTAGCGCCTTACGCCGGGGAGCTGTTTTTT
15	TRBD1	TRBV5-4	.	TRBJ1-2	CASSLEAGGAYGYTF	TGTGCCAGCAGCTTGGAGGCAGGGGGCGCCTATGGCTACACCTTC
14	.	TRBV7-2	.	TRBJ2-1	CASSLGGVANEQFF	TGTGCCAGCAGCTTAGGCGGGGTTGCGAATGAGCAGTTCTTC
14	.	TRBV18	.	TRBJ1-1	CASSPRQVDTEAFF	TGTGCCAGCTCACCACGCCAGGTCGACACTGAAGCTTTCTTT
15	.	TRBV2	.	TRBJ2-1	CASSESMSSYNEQFF	TGTGCCAGCAGTGAGAGCATGAGCTCCTACAATGAGCAGTTCTTC
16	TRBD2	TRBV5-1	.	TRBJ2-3	CASSLEREGRTDTQYF	TGCGCCAGCAGCTTGGAGCGGGAGGGCCGGACAGATACGCAGTATTTT
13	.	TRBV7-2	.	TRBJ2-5	CASSFGRRETQYF	TGTGCCAGCAGCTTTGGGAGACGTGAGACCCAGTACTTC
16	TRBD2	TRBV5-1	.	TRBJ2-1	CASSQTSGRLSEVQFF	TGCGCCAGCAGCCAGACTAGCGGGAGGCTATCCGAAGTTCAGTTCTTC
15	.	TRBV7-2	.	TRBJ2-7	CASRLGKGGSYEQYF	TGTGCCAGCAGGTTGGGAAAAGGGGGCTCCTACGAGCAGTACTTC
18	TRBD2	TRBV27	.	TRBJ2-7	CASSPPSRLAGSLYEQYF	TGTGCCAGCAGTCCACCGTCACGTCTAGCGGGGTCCCTCTACGAGCAGTACTTC
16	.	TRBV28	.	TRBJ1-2	CASSPGWRNSNYGYTF	TGTGCCAGCTCCCCCGGGTGGCGGAATTCAAACTATGGCTACACCTTC
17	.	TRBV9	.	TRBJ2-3	CASSLSGGRSITDTQYF	TGTGCCAGCAGCCTCAGTGGTGGGAGGTCGATCACAGATACGCAGTATTTT
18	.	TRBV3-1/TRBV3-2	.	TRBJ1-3	CASSQGAGSVNSGNTIYF	TGTGCCAGCAGCCAAGGCGCGGGGTCGGTGAACTCTGGAAACACCATATATTTT